Here is one T cell receptor beta chain with its context. Its antigen is unknown. No base quality values were provided; no much bigger clone lies one nucleotide off. The data belong to a study of siplizumab effects on memory and regulatory T cells (dated by TCRdb to the late 2010s). Broadly, across the study: The study looked at the effect of siplizumab, an anti-CD2 antibody, on alloreactive T-cell subsets in allogeneic mixed lymphocyte reactions made from human PBMCs. The study at large found these results: The cumulative frequency of alloreactive sequences that could be traced back to unstimulated CD4+ memory T cells was significantly reduced by siplizumab. Because sequences below about 10^-5 frequency were poorly captured, only a minor fraction of alloreactive clones could be mapped to unstimulated subsets. Among mappable alloreactive CD4+ clones, the Treg-derived fraction averaged approximately 72% with siplizumab versus around 25% in control reactions. About 80-96% of proliferating CD4+ or CD8+ clones could not be given a naive or memory phenotype. Whether proliferating Tregs from siplizumab cultures were suppressive was not functionally confirmed. Unstimulated naive T cells appeared more diverse than memory T cells, and naive cells seemed to contribute substantially to the alloresponse.

Sequences SGHNT (CDR1) and YYREEE (CDR2) are obtained from the germline V gene (reference sequence). Relative to germline, V is missing 4 bases and J is missing 8 bases, with 8 bases of the junction outside any gene match. The CDR3 spans 13 residues, from the cysteine through the phenylalanine. Only CDR3 DNA is held: 39 bases, read in frame from base 1. TCRbeta CDR3 sequencing was performed on sorted unstimulated T cells and on proliferating T cells recovered from mixed lymphocyte reactions. Fresh whole blood from more than 9 HLA-typed healthy donors served as the source for isolating PBMCs. Unstimulated CD4+ regulatory T cells were FACS-sorted to map the origin of alloreactive clones. To prepare the library, the immunoSEQ multiplex PCR assay was applied. About 9.9 x 10^4 TCR templates per sample were assayed by the deep sequencing platform. Genomic DNA extracted from sorted T cells was the material used for TCRbeta CDR3 sequencing. In the authors' own workflow: Clonal analysis of TCRbeta CDR3 data was done in the R programming language. Alloreactive CD4+ and CD8+ clones were identified by comparing unstimulated samples to CFSE-low samples taken after the reaction. Regulatory or non-regulatory origin was assigned to alloreactive CD4+ clones by matching of sequences to sorted unstimulated Treg and non-Treg repertoires. The immuneACCESS repertoire file appears here via TCRdb, limited to in-frame rearrangements. These files lack a portion of the clones; in checked studies, under half of the deficit traces to unresolved V genes, and the cause of the others is not known. V and J calls and clone size are given by that table; D and trimming were obtained from the DNA. This sample lists 100,000 or so clones; about 92% were detected once. The top ten clones comprise around 0.73% of the sample.

The rearrangement combines TRBV5-4 with TRBJ1-2, with TRBD1 matching 7 junction bases. This sequence originates from a human donor in good health. Specimen: Tregs sorted from blood. The DNA is as follows: TGTGCCAGCAGCGTCGACAGGGTGCAGGGCTACACCTTC. Translated, this is CASSVDRVQGYTF.